The 10 T cell receptor beta chains below all came from one sample that was sequenced in a study of T cell responses to AZD1222 COVID-19 vaccine. Profiled with immunoSEQ multiplex PCR; TCRdb holds only in-frame clones, not every one. This table holds some 95,000 clones, around nine tenths found once. Specimen: peripheral blood, collected 28 days after the second AZD1222 dose. The source of these receptors is an adult who received the AZD1222 COVID-19 vaccine.

The V call is TRBV2, the J call TRBJ2-5; D may be TRBD2 (5 bases). V lost 2 bases and J lost 5, with 18 bases in between. Germline CDR1 is SNHLY and CDR2 is FYNNEI. The CDR3 extends over 16 amino acids. The CDR3 DNA sequence: TGTGCCAGCAGTGAATGGGCAGCGCGGCGGAGGGAGACCCAGTACTTC. Translation gives CASSEWAARRRETQYF.

This clone was observed a handful of times. The chain uses TRBV5-1 and TRBJ1-4, with D possibly being TRBD1 (6 bases). Trimming pared 2 bases from V and 6 bases from J, leaving 11 bases between. CDR1 and CDR2 from the germline V gene are SGHRS and YFSETQ. The CDR3 has 14 residues. The CDR3 bases are TGCGCCAGCAGCTTTACAGGGCTGGATGAAAAACTGTTTTTT. The encoded protein is CASSFTGLDEKLFF. Supplemented by reference TRBV5-1 and TRBJ1-4, the full variable domain reads KAGVTQTPRYLIKTRGQQVTLSCSPISGHRSVSWYQQTPGQGLQFLFEYFSETQRNKGNFPGRFSGRQFSNSRSEMNVSTLELGDSALYLCASSFTGLDEKLFFGSGTQLSVL.

This chain uses TRBV19 with TRBJ1-5; 9 bases are a match to TRBD1. This CDR3 spans 15 amino acids. In germline, CDR1 is LNHDA, CDR2 SQIVND (reference sequence). V lost 5 bases, J lost 4 bases, and 6 bases stayed unmatched. The CDR3 DNA is TGTGCCAGTAGTTCCGGGACAGGGAGGAATCAGCCCCAGCATTTT. It encodes CASSSGTGRNQPQHF.

This clone was detected once. The genes are TRBV19 and TRBJ2-7, with D hard to call. CDR1 LNHDA and CDR2 SQIVND come from the germline V gene (reference sequence). Trimming pared 4 bases from V and 2 bases from J, leaving 6 bases between. The CDR3 totals 12 residues. CDR3 in amino acids: CASSNNPYEQYF. In nucleotides, the CDR3 is TGTGCCAGTAGTAACAACCCCTACGAGCAGTACTTC.

The chain employs TRBV27 and TRBJ1-1; weak D call: TRBD1 (6 bases). This CDR3 is 17 amino acids long. Germline V gene sequence: CDR1 MNHEY, CDR2 SMNVEV (reference sequence). V was clipped by 6 bases and J by 0 bases, with 20 bases between them. The CDR3 here is CASSPRGRIIMNTEAFF. The CDR3 DNA is TGTGCCAGCAGCCCCAGGGGCCGCATCATCATGAACACTGAAGCTTTCTTT.

The CDR3 DNA follows: TGTGCCAGCAGCTTAGGGGGGCCCCGGAACACTGAAGCTTTCTTT. It encodes CASSLGGPRNTEAFF. The chain joins TRBV7-2 to TRBJ1-1; tentatively, D is TRBD1 (6 bases). Trimming removed 1 base from V and 1 base from J, with 10 bases in between. This CDR3 spans 15 amino acids. Germline V CDR1 and CDR2: SGHTA, FQGNSA.

This clone has a single count. The chain uses TRBV5-1 and TRBJ2-6; D is ambiguous. Germline assignment: CDR1 SGHRS and CDR2 YFSETQ. Trimming left V 0 bases short and J 0 bases short, with 7 bases between. This CDR3 spans 16 amino acids. This CDR3 is CASSLEVFSGANVLTF. In nucleotides, the CDR3 is TGCGCCAGCAGCTTGGAAGTTTTCTCTGGGGCCAACGTCCTGACTTTC.

The V and J genes are TRBV7-3 and TRBJ2-1; 10 nucleotides match TRBD1. The CDR3 covers 16 residues. Germline values: CDR1 SGHTA, CDR2 FQGTGA. V was clipped by 6 bases and J by 7 bases; unmatched bases: 12. The CDR3 DNA is TGTGCCAGCAGTTTTAACCCGGGACAGGGGAATAATGAGCAGTTCTTC. Its protein is CASSFNPGQGNNEQFF.

The V call is TRBV27, the J call TRBJ1-1; D unresolved. The V gene lost 3 bases and the J gene lost 5 bases, with 10 bases spanning the gap. The length of the CDR3 is 13 residues. CDR1 is MNHEY and CDR2 is SMNVEV in the germline V gene (reference sequence). CDR3 nucleotides: TGTGCCAGCAGTTTCGGGTGGAAAACTGAAGCTTTCTTT. It encodes CASSFGWKTEAFF.

This clone has just a few counts. The rearrangement joins TRBV4-3 to TRBJ2-6, with D unclear. V lost 2 bases and J 0 bases, leaving 17 bases between the germline ends. This CDR3 spans 19 amino acids. The V gene's germline CDR1 is LGHNA and CDR2 YSLEER. In DNA form, the CDR3 reads TGCGCCAGCAGCCAAATTTCAGGCCTCGATCTCTCTGGGGCCAACGTCCTGACTTTC. Protein: CASSQISGLDLSGANVLTF.